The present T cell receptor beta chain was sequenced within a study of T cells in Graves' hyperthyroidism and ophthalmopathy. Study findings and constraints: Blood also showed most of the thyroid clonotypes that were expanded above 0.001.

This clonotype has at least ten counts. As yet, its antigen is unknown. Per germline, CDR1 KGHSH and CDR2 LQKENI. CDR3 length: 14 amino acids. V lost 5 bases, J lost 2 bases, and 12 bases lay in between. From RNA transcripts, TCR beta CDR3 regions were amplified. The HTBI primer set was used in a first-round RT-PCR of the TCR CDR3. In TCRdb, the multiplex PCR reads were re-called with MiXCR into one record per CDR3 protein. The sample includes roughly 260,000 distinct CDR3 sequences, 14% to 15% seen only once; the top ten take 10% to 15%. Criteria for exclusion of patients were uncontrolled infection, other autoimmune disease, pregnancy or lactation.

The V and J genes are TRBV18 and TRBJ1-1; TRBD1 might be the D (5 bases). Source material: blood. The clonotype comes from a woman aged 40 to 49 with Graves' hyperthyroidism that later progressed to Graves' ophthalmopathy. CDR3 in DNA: TGTGCCAGCTCATGGGGGTTGGCTAACACTGAAGCTTTCTTT. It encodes CASSWGLANTEAFF.